This TCR beta chain stems from a study of blood T cell repertoires in COVID-19. Across the study: T cells, B-cell-depleted T cells, or PBMCs provided the cDNA or gDNA that served as material.

This CDR3 comprises 14 residues. The V and J ends lost 4 bases and 6 bases, in that order; junction bases with no gene match: 5. Germline CDR1 is SGHDN and CDR2 is FVKESK. Sequenced by immunoSEQ multiplex PCR; TCRdb stores in-frame clones only, minus some. The table includes tens of thousands of clones, around 87% detected once. V gene TRBV14 combines with J gene TRBJ1-1; 10 bases fit TRBD1. The origin of this receptor is a human donor with active COVID-19. The donor label of this sample is uncertain. The sample was peripheral blood. CDR3 sequence: CASSLTGGIAEAFF. In nucleotides, the CDR3 is TGTGCCAGCAGCCTGACAGGGGGCATCGCTGAAGCTTTCTTT.